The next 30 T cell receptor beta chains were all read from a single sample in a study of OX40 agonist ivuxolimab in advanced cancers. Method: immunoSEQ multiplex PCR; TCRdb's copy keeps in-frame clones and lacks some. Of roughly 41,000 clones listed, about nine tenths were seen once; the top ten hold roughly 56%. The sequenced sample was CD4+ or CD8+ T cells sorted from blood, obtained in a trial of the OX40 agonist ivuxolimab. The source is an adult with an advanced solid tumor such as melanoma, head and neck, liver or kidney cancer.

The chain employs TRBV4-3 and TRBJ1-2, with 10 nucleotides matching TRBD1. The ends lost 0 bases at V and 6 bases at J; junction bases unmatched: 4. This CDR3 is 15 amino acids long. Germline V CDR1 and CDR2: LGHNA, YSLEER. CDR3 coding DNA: TGCGCCAGCAGCCAAGAGACAGGGGGCGCAAATGGCTACACCTTC. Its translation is CASSQETGGANGYTF.

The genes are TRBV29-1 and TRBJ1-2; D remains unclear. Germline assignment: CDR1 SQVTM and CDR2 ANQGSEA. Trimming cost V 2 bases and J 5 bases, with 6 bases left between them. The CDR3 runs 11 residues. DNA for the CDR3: TGCAGCGTTGAAATCGGGTATGGCTACACCTTC. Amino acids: CSVEIGYGYTF. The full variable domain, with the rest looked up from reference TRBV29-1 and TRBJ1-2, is SAVISQKPSRDICQRGTSLTIQCQVDSQVTMMFWYRQQPGQSLTLIATANQGSEATYESGFVIDKFPISRPNLTFSTLTVSNMSPEDSSIYLCSVEIGYGYTFGSGTRLTVV.

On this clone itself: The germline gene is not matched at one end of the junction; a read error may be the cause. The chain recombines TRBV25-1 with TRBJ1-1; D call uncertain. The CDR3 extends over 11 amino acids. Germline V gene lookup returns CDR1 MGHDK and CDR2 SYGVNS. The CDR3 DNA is TGTGCCGGCAGTGGGCTCACTGAAGCTTTCTTT. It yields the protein CAGSGLTEAFF.

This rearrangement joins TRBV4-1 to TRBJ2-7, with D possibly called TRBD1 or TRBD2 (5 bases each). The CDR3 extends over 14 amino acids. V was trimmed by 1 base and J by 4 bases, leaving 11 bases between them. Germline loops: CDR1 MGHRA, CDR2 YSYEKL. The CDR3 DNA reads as TGCGCCAGCAGCCAAGCCGGGACGGAGTACGAGCAGTACTTC. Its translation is CASSQAGTEYEQYF.

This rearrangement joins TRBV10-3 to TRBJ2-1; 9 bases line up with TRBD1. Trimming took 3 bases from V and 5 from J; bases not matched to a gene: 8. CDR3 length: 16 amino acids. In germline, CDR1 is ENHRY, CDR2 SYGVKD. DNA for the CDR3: TGTGCCATCAGTGACGCCGGGACAGGGCTTAACAATGAGCAGTTCTTC. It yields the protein CAISDAGTGLNNEQFF.

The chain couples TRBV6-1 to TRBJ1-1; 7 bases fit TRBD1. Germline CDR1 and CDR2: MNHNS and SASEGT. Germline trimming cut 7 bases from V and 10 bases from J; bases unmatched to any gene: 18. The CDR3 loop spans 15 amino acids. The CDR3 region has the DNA TGTGCCAGCACCCCTTCCCCGACAGGGTATTCGCGAGCTTTCTTT. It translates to CASTPSPTGYSRAFF.

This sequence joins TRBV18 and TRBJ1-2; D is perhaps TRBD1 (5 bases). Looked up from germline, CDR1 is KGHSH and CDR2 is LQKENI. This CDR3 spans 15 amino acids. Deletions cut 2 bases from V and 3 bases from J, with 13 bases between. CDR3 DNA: TGTGCCAGCTCACCAAGCCGAGGGGATCACTATGGCTACACCTTC. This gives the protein CASSPSRGDHYGYTF.

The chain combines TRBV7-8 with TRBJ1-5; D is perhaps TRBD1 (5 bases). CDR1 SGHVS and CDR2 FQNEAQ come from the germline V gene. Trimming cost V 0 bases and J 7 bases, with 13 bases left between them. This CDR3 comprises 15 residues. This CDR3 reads CASSLALDGGQPQHF. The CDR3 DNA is TGTGCCAGCAGCTTAGCGCTTGATGGGGGGCAGCCCCAGCATTTT.

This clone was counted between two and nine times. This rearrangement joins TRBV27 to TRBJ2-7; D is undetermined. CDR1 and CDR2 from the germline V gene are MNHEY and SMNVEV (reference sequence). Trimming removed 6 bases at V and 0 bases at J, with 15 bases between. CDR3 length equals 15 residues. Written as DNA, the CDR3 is TGTGCCAGCAGCCCGACTGCCACCGACTCCTACGAGCAGTACTTC. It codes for CASSPTATDSYEQYF.

The CDR3 region has the DNA TGTGCCAGCAGCGGGCAGGGGGCTTACGAGCAGTACTTC. This encodes CASSGQGAYEQYF. This chain uses TRBV9 with TRBJ2-7, with TRBD1 matching 8 bases. The junction had 3 bases not matched to a gene; V was cut back by 3 bases and J by 4 bases. This CDR3 is built from 13 residues. CDR1 is SGDLS, CDR2 YYNGEE, per germline.

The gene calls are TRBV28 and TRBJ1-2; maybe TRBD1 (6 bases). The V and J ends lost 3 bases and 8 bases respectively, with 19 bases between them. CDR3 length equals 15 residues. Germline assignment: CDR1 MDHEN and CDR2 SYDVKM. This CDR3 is CASSFPPKDRRGYTF. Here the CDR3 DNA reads TGTGCCAGCAGTTTCCCCCCCAAGGACAGACGGGGCTACACCTTC.

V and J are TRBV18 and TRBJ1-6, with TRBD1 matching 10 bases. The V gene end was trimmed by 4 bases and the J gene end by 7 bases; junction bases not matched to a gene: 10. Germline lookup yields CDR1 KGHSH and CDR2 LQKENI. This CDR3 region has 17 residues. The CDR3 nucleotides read TGTGCCAGCTCACTGCAAGGACAGGGGGTTACAAATTCACCCCTCCACTTT. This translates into CASSLQGQGVTNSPLHF.

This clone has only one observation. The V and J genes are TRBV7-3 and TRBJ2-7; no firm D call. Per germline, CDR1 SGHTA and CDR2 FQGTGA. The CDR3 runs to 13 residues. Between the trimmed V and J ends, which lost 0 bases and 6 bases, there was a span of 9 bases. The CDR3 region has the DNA TGTGCCAGCAGCTTAACGAGTAGTCGCGAGCAGTACTTC. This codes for CASSLTSSREQYF.

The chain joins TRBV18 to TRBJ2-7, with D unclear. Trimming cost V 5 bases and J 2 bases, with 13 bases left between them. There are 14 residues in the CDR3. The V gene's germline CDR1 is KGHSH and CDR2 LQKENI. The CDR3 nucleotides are TGTGCCAGCTCAGACGGACCCAGACCCTACGAGCAGTACTTC. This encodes CASSDGPRPYEQYF.

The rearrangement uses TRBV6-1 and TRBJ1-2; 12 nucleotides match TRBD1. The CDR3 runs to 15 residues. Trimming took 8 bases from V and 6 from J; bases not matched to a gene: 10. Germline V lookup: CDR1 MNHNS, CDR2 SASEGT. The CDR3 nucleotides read TGTGCCAGCGGACTAGAGGGACAGGGGGCGCATGGCTACACCTTC. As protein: CASGLEGQGAHGYTF.

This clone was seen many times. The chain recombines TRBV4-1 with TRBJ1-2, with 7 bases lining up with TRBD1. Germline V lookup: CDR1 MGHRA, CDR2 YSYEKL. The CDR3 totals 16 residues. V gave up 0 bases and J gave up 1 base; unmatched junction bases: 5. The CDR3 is CASSQDPYRGNYGYTF. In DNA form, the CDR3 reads TGCGCCAGCAGCCAAGATCCATACAGGGGTAACTATGGCTACACCTTC.

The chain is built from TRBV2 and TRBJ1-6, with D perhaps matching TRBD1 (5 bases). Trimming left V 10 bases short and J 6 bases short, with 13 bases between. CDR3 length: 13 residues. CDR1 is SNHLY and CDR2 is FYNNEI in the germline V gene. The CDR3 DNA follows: TGTGCCACCGGGGCACAGTTTAATTCACCCCTCCACTTT. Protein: CATGAQFNSPLHF.

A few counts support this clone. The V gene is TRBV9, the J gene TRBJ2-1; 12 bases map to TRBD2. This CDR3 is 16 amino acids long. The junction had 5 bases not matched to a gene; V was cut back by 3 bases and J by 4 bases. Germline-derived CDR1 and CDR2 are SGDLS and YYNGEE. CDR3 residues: CASSGGLAGFYNEQFF. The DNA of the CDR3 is TGTGCCAGCAGCGGGGGACTAGCGGGCTTTTACAATGAGCAGTTCTTC.

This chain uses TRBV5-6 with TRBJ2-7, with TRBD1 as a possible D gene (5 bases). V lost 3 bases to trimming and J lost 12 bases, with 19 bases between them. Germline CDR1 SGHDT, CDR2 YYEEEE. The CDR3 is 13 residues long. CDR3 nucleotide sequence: TGTGCCAGCAGCTACTGGAATGGCCAGGGCTGGTACTTC. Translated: CASSYWNGQGWYF.

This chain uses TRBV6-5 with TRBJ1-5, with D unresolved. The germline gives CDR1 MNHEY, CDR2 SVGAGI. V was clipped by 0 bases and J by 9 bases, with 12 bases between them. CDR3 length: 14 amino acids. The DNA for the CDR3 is TGTGCCAGCAGTTACTCGGCAACAAGGCCGCCCCAGCATTTT. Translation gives CASSYSATRPPQHF.

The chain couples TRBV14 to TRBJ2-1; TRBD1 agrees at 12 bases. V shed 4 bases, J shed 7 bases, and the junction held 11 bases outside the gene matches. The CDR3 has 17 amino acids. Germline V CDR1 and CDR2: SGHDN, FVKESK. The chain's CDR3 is CASSLTRPGQGANEQFF. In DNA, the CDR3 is TGTGCCAGCAGCCTTACGCGCCCGGGACAGGGGGCAAATGAGCAGTTCTTC.

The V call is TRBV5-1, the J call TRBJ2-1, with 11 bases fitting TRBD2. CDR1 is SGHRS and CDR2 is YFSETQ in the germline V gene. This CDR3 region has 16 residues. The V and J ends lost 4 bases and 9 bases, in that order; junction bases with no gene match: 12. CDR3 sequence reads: CASSPGGTSGRIEQFF. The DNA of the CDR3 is TGCGCCAGCAGCCCGGGGGGTACTAGCGGGAGAATTGAGCAGTTCTTC.

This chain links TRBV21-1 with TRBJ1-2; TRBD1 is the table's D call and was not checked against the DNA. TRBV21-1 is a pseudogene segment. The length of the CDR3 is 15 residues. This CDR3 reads CASSKAAWTGDGYTF. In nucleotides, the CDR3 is TGTGCCAGCAGCAAAGCTGCATGGACAGGGGATGGCTACACCTTC.

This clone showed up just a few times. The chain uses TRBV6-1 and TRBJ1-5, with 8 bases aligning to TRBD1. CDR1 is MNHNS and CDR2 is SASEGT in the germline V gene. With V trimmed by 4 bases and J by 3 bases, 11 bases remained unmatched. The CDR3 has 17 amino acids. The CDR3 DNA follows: TGTGCCAGCAGTGTTACAGCAGGGGGCCCTTCCAATCAGCCCCAGCATTTT. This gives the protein CASSVTAGGPSNQPQHF.

This chain's CDR3 is CASSAGGEGYGYTF. For the CDR3, the DNA is TGTGCCAGCAGTGCAGGGGGAGAGGGCTATGGCTACACCTTC. V gene TRBV2 combines with J gene TRBJ1-2, with 7 bases identical to TRBD1. J gave up 4 bases and V 4 bases, and 6 bases lay outside the gene matches. This CDR3 contains 14 residues. CDR1 and CDR2 (germline): SNHLY, FYNNEI.

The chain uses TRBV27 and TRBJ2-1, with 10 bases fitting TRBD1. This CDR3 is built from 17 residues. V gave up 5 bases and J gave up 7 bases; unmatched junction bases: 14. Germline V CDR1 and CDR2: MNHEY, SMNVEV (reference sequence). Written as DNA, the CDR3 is TGTGCCAGCAGTCCGTTAGGACAGGGGGTGGAAAGGAATGAGCAGTTCTTC. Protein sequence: CASSPLGQGVERNEQFF.

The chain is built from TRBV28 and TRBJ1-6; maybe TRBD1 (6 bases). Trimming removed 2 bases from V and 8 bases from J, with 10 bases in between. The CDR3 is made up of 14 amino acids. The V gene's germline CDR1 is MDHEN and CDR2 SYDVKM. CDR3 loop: CASSLGQGYSPLHF. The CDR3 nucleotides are TGTGCCAGCAGTTTAGGGCAGGGGTATTCACCCCTCCACTTT. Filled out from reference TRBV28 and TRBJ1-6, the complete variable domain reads DVKVTQSSRYLVKRTGEKVFLECVQDMDHENMFWYRQDPGLGLRLIYFSYDVKMKEKGDIPEGYSVSREKKERFSLILESASTNQTSMYLCASSLGQGYSPLHFGNGTRLTVT.

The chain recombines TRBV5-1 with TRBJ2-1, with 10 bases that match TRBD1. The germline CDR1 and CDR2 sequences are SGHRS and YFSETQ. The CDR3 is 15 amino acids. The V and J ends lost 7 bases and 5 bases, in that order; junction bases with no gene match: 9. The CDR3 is CASESGTGANNEQFF. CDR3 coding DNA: TGCGCCAGCGAATCCGGGACAGGGGCGAACAATGAGCAGTTCTTC.

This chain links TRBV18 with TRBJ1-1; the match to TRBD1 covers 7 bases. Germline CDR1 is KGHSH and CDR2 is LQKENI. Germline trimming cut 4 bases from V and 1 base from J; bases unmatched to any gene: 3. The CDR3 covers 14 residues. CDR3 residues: CASSRSGGNTEAFF. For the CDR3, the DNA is TGTGCCAGCTCACGTTCAGGGGGGAACACTGAAGCTTTCTTT.

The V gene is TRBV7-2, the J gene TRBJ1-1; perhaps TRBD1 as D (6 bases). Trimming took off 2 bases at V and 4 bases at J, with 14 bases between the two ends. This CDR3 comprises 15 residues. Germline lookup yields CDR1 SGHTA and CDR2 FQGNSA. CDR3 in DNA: TGTGCCAGCAGCTTAAGGGGGAGTTTGTCCACTGAAGCTTTCTTT. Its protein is CASSLRGSLSTEAFF. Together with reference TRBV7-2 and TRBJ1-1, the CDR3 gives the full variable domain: GAGVSQSPSNKVTEKGKDVELRCDPISGHTALYWYRQSLGQGLEFLIYFQGNSAPDKSGLPSDRFSAERTGGSVSTLTIQRTQQEDSAVYLCASSLRGSLSTEAFFGQGTRLTVV.